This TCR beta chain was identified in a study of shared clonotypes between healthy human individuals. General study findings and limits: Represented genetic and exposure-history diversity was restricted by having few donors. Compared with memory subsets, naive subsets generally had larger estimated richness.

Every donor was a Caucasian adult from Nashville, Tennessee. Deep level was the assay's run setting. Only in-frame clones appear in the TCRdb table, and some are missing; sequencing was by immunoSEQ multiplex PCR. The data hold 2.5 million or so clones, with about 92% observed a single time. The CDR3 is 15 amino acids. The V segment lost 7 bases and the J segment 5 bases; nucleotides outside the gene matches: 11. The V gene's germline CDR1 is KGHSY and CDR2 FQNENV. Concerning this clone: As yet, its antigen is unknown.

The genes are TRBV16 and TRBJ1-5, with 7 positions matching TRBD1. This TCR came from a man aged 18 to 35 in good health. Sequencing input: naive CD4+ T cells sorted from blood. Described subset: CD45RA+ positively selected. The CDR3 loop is CASNSGGVGDQPQHF. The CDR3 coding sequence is TGTGCCAGCAACTCAGGGGGAGTAGGGGATCAGCCCCAGCATTTT.